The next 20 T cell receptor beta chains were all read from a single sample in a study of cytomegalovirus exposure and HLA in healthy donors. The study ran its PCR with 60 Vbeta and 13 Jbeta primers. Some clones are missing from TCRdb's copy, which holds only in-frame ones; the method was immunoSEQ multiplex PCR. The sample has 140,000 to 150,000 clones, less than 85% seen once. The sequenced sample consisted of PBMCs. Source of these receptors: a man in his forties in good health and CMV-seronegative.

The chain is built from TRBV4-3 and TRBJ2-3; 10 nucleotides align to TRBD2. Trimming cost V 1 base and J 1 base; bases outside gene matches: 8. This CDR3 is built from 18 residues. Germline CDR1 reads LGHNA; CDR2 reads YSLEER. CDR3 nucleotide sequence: TGCGCCAGCAGCCAAGTTTTAGCGGGGGGATCTGGCACAGATACGCAGTATTTT. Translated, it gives CASSQVLAGGSGTDTQYF.

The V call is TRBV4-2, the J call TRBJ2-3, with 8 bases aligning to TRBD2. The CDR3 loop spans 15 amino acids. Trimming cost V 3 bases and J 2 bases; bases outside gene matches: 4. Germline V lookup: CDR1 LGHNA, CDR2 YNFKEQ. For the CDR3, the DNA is TGTGCCAGCAGCCAGGGACTAGTGGTCACAGATACGCAGTATTTT. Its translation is CASSQGLVVTDTQYF.

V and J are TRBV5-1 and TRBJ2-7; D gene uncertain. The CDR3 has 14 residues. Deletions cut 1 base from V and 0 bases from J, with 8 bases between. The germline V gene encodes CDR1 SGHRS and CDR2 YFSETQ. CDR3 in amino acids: CASSLIPSSYEQYF. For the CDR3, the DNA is TGCGCCAGCAGCTTGATACCTAGCTCCTACGAGCAGTACTTC. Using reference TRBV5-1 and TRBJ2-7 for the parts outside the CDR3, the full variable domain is KAGVTQTPRYLIKTRGQQVTLSCSPISGHRSVSWYQQTPGQGLQFLFEYFSETQRNKGNFPGRFSGRQFSNSRSEMNVSTLELGDSALYLCASSLIPSSYEQYFGPGTRLTVT.

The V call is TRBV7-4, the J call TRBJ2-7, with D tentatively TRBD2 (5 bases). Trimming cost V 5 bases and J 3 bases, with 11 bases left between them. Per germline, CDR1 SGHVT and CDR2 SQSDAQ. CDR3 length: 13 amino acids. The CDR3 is CASSTSGFYEQYF. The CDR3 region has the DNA TGTGCCAGCAGCACCTCGGGATTCTACGAGCAGTACTTC.

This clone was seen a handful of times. The CDR3 region is CASWGAGTGGAETQYF. The CDR3 nucleotides read TGTGCCTCCTGGGGGGCCGGGACAGGGGGTGCAGAGACCCAGTACTTC. V is TRBV2 and J is TRBJ2-5, with TRBD1 identical over 11 bases. The CDR3 totals 16 residues. The germline gives CDR1 SNHLY, CDR2 FYNNEI. The junction had 15 bases not matched to a gene; V was cut back by 11 bases and J by 4 bases.

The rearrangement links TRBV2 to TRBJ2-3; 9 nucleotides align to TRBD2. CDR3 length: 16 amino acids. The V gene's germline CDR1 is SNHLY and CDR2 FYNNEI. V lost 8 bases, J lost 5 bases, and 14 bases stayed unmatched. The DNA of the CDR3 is TGTGCCAGCGCCTACTCGCGGGAGGGCCGGGTAGATACGCAGTATTTT. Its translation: CASAYSREGRVDTQYF.

For the CDR3, the DNA is TGTGCCATCAGTGACGATGGGGCGGAAGAAAAACTGTTTTTT. Translating gives CAISDDGAEEKLFF. This sequence joins TRBV10-3 and TRBJ1-4, with D possibly TRBD1 on 5 matching bases. V was cut by 3 bases and J by 8 bases, with 13 bases left in between. The CDR3 length is 14 residues. Germline-derived CDR1 and CDR2 are ENHRY and SYGVKD.

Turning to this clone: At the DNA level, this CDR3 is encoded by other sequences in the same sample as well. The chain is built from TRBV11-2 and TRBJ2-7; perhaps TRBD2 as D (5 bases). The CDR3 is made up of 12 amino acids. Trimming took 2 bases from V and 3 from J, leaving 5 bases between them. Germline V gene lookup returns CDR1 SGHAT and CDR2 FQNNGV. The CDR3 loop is CASSLSGYEQYF. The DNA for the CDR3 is TGTGCCAGCAGCTTAAGCGGCTACGAGCAGTACTTC.

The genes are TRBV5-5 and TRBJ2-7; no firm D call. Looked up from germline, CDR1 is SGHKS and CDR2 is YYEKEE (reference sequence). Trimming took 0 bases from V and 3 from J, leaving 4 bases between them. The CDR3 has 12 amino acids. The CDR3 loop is CASSLDGYEQYF. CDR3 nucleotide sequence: TGTGCCAGCAGCTTGGACGGCTACGAGCAGTACTTC.

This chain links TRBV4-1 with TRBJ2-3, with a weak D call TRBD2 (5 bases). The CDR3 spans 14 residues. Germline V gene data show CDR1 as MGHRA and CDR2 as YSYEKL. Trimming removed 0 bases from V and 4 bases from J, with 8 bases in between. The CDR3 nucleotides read TGCGCCAGCAGCCAAGATACGGGATCAGATACGCAGTATTTT. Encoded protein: CASSQDTGSDTQYF.

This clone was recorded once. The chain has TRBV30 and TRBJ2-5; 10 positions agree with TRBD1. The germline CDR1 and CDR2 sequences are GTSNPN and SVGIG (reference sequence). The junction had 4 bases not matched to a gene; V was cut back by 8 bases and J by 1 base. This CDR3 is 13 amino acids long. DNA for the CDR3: TGTGCCAGTAGGGACAGGGGCCAAGAGACCCAGTACTTC. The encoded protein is CASRDRGQETQYF.

CDR3 residues: CASSSDSGEASTDTQYF. CDR3 sequence (DNA): TGTGCCAGCAGCTCCGATTCTGGGGAGGCTAGCACAGATACGCAGTATTTT. The rearrangement uses TRBV7-9 and TRBJ2-3, with D perhaps TRBD2 (6 bases). Trimming shortened V by 4 bases and J by 0 bases, and 17 bases separated the two germline ends. The CDR3 runs to 17 residues. Germline CDR1 reads SEHNR; CDR2 reads FQNEAQ (reference sequence).

The CDR3: CASSTANSYEQYF. The CDR3 region has the DNA TGTGCCAGCAGTACTGCAAACTCCTACGAGCAGTACTTC. This chain connects TRBV6-5 to TRBJ2-7; no definite D call. The germline V gene has CDR1 MNHEY and CDR2 SVGAGI. The CDR3 extends over 13 amino acids. V was clipped by 5 bases and J by 0 bases, with 8 bases between them.

The DNA of the CDR3 is TGCGCCAGCAGCTCCACTAGCGGGGGGCCCGAGCAGTACTTC. Translated, it gives CASSSTSGGPEQYF. The J gene is TRBJ2-7, the V gene TRBV5-1; TRBD2 agrees at 12 bases. CDR1 is SGHRS and CDR2 is YFSETQ in the germline V gene. The CDR3 runs 14 residues. J lost 6 bases, V lost 3 bases, and 4 bases had no gene match.

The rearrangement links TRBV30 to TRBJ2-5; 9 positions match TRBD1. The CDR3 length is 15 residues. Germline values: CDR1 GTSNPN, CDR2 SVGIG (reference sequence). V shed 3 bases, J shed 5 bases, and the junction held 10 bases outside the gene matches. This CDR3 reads CAWRGQQGAGETQYF. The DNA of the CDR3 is TGTGCCTGGAGAGGCCAACAGGGGGCAGGGGAGACCCAGTACTTC.

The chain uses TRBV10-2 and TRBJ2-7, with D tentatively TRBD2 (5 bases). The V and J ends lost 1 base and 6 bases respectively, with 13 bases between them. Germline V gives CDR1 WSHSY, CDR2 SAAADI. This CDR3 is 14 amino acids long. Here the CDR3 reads CASSEFSVLVEQYF. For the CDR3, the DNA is TGCGCCAGCAGTGAGTTCTCCGTACTAGTCGAGCAGTACTTC.

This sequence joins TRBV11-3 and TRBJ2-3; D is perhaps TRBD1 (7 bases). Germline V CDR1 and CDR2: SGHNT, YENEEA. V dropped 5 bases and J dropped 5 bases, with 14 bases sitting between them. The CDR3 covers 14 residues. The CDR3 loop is CASSRRQGGDTQYF. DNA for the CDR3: TGTGCCAGCAGCCGAAGGCAGGGGGGAGATACGCAGTATTTT.

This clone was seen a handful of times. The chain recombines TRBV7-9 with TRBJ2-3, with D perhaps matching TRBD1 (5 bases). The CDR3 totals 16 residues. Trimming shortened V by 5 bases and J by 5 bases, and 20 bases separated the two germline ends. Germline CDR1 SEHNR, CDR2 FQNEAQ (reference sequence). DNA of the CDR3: TGTGCCAGCAGCCCAGTAGCCCCCGACAGCGAAGATACGCAGTATTTT. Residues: CASSPVAPDSEDTQYF.

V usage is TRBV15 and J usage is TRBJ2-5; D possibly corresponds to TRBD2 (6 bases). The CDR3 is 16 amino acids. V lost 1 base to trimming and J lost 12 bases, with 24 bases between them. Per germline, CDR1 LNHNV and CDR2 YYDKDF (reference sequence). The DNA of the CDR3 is TGTGCCACCAGCAGAGCAACAAAGTTGGCTAGCGCTTTCGAGTACTTC. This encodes CATSRATKLASAFEYF.

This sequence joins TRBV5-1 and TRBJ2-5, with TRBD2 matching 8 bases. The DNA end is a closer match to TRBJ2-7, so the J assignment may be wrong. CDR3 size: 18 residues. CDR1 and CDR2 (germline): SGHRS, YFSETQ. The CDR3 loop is CASSLAAVSGGSTYEQYF. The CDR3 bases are TGCGCCAGCAGCTTGGCCGCGGTAAGCGGGGGCTCCACCTACGAGCAGTACTTC.